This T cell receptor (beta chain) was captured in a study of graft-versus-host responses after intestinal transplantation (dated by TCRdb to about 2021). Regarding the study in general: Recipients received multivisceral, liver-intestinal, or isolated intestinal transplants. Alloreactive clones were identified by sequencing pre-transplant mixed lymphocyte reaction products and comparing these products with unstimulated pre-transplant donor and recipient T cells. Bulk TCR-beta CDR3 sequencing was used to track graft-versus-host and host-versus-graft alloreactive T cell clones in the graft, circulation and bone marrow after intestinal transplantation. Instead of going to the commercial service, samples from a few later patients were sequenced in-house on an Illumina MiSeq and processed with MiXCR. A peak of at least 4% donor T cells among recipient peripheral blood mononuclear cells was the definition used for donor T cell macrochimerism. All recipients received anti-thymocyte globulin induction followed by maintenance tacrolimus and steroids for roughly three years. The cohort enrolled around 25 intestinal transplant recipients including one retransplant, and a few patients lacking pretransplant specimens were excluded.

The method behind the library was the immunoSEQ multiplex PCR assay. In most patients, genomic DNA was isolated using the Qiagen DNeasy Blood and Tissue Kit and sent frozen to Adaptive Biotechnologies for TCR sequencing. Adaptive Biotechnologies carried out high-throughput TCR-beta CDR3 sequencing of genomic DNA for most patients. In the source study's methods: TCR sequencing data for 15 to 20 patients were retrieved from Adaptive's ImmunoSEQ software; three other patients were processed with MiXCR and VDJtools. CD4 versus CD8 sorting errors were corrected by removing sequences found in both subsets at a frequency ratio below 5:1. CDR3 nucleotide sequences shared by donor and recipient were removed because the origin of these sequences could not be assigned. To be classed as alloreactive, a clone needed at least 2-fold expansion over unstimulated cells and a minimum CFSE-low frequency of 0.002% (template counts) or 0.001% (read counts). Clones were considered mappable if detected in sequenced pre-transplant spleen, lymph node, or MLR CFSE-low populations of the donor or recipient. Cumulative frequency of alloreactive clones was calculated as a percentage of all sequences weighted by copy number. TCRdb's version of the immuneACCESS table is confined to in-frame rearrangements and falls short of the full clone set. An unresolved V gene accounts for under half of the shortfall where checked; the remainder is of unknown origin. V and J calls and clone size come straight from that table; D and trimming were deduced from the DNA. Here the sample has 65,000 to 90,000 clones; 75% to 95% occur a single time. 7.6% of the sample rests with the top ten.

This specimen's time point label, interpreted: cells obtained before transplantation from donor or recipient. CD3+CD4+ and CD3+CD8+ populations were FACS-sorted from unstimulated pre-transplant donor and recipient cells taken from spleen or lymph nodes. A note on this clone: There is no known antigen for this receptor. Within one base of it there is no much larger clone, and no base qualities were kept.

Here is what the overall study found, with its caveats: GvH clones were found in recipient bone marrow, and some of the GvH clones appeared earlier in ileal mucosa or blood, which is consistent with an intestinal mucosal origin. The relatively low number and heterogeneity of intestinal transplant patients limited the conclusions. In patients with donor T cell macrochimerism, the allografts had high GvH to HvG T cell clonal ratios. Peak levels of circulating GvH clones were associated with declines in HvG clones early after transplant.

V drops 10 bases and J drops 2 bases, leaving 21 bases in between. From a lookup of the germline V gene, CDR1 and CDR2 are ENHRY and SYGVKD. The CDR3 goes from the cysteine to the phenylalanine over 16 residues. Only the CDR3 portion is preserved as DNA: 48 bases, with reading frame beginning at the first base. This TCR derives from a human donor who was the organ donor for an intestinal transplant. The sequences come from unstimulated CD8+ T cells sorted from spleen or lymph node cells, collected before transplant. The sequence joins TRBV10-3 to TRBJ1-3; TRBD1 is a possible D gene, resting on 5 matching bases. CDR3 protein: CATKKTDTRAGNTIYF. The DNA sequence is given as TGTGCCACCAAAAAGACAGACACCAGAGCTGGAAACACCATATATTTT.